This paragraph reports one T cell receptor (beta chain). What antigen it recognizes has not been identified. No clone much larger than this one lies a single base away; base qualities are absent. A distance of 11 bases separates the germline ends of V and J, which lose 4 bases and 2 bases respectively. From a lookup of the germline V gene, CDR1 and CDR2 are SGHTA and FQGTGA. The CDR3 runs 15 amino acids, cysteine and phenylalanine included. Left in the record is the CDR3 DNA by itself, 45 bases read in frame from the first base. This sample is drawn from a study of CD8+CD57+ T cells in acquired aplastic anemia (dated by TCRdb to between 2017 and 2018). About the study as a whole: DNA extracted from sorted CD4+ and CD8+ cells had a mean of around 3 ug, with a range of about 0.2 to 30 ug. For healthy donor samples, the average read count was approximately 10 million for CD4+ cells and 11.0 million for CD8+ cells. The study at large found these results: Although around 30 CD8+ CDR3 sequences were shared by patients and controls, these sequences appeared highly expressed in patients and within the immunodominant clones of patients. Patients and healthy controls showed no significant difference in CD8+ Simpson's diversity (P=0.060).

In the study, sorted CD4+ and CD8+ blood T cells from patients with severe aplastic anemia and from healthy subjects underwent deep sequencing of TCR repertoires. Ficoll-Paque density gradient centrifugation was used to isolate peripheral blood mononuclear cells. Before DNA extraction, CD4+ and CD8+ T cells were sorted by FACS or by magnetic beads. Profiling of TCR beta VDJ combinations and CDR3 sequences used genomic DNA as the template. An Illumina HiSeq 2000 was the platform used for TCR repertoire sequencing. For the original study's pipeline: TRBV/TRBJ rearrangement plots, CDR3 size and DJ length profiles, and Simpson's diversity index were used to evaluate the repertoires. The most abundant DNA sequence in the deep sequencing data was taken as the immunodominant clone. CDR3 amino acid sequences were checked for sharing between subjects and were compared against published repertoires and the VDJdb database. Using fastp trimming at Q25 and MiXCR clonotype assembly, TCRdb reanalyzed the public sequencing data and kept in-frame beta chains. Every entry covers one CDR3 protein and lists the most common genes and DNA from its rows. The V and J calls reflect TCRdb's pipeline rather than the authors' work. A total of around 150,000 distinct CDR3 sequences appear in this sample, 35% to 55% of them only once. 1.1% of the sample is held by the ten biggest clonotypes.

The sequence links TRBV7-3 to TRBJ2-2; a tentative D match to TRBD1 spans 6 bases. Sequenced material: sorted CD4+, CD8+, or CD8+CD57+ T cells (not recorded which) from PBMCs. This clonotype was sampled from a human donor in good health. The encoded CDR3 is CASSSGDTNTGELFF. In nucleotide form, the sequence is TGTGCCAGCAGCTCCGGGGACACCAACACCGGGGAGCTGTTTTTT.